A single sample is the source of the 15 T cell receptor beta chains below, sequenced in a study of beta chain features in type 1 diabetes. Expressed TCRB transcripts were sequenced after all isolated RNA was converted to cDNA. Using immunoSEQ multiplex PCR, the repertoire was profiled, and TCRdb retains in-frame clones only, with some absent. There are 450,000 to 600,000 clones in the sample; about 30% occur only once, and 0.05% to 0.07% lies in the top ten. The sequenced material came from naive CD4+ T cells from blood. These receptors were taken from a man between 18 and 35 years old in good health.

The V call is TRBV23-1, the J call TRBJ2-7; a weak D match, TRBD1 (6 bases). TRBV23-1 is known as an ORF, though its function is uncertain. V was cut by 6 bases and J by 3 bases, with 12 bases left in between. The CDR3 sequence is 13 residues long. CDR3 bases: TGCGCCAGCAGACGAACAGGGTTCTACGAGCAGTACTTC. Translated, it gives CASRRTGFYEQYF.

The genes are TRBV9 and TRBJ2-3; either TRBD1 or TRBD2 may supply D (5 bases each). Trimming pared 2 bases from V and 5 bases from J, leaving 6 bases between. CDR1 is SGDLS and CDR2 is YYNGEE in the germline V gene. The CDR3 extends over 12 amino acids. The CDR3 region has the DNA TGTGCCAGCAGCGTGGGGGTAGATACGCAGTATTTT. Its translation is CASSVGVDTQYF.

The chain joins TRBV30 to TRBJ2-3; a possible D gene is TRBD2 (5 bases). The germline V and J ends were trimmed by 2 bases and 1 base, with 13 bases remaining between them. This CDR3 comprises 15 residues. Germline lookup yields CDR1 GTSNPN and CDR2 SVGIG (reference sequence). The CDR3 DNA sequence: TGTGCCTGGAGTCCGACCCCCGGGGGCACAGATACGCAGTATTTT. It is translated as CAWSPTPGGTDTQYF.

This clone was recorded a few times. J is TRBJ2-1 and V is TRBV7-9; 10 bases are shared with TRBD1. Germline V gene sequence: CDR1 SEHNR, CDR2 FQNEAQ (reference sequence). J was trimmed by 6 bases and V by 0 bases; bases with no gene match: 14. The CDR3 totals 19 residues. The CDR3 is CASSLALVTGQGKSNEQFF. CDR3 DNA sequence: TGTGCCAGCAGCTTAGCGCTGGTAACGGGACAGGGGAAGAGCAATGAGCAGTTCTTC.

This clone was seen only a few times. The chain carries TRBV2 and TRBJ2-3; D uncertain. The CDR3 is made up of 11 amino acids. V was clipped by 6 bases and J by 4 bases, with 5 bases between them. Germline V lookup: CDR1 SNHLY, CDR2 FYNNEI. CDR3 residues: CASRISDTQYF. The DNA for the CDR3 is TGTGCCAGCAGGATCTCAGATACGCAGTATTTT.

The chain combines TRBV28 with TRBJ2-5; 12 bases agree with TRBD2. Losses at the gene ends were 6 bases for V and 5 bases for J; bases not matched to a gene: 10. CDR1 and CDR2 (germline): MDHEN, SYDVKM. The CDR3 has 16 residues. Written as DNA, the CDR3 is TGTGCCAGCAGCCCTGGACTAGCGGGACTCAGGGAGACCCAGTACTTC. This gives the protein CASSPGLAGLRETQYF.

This chain links TRBV7-2 with TRBJ2-7; 14 bases align to TRBD2. V was pared by 5 bases and J by 2 bases, with 8 bases of the junction left unmatched. From germline, CDR1 is SGHTA and CDR2 FQGNSA. The CDR3 has 17 amino acids. CDR3 bases: TGTGCCAGCAGCCTACGACTAGCGGGAGGGCCTACCTACGAGCAGTACTTC. It translates to CASSLRLAGGPTYEQYF. Filled out from reference TRBV7-2 and TRBJ2-7, the complete variable domain reads GAGVSQSPSNKVTEKGKDVELRCDPISGHTALYWYRQSLGQGLEFLIYFQGNSAPDKSGLPSDRFSAERTGGSVSTLTIQRTQQEDSAVYLCASSLRLAGGPTYEQYFGPGTRLTVT.

This rearrangement joins TRBV9 to TRBJ1-2; 7 positions match TRBD1. The V gene's germline CDR1 is SGDLS and CDR2 YYNGEE. The CDR3 spans 14 residues. The V and J ends lost 3 bases and 2 bases, in that order; junction bases with no gene match: 4. CDR3 protein: CASSARTGNYGYTF. In DNA, the CDR3 is TGTGCCAGCAGCGCCAGGACAGGCAACTATGGCTACACCTTC.

In its sample, this clone was seen a few times. This chain joins TRBV29-1 and TRBJ2-5; 8 nucleotides align to TRBD2. The J call may be mistaken, given a closer DNA end match to TRBJ2-7. The CDR3 totals 13 residues. Germline V gene lookup returns CDR1 SQVTM and CDR2 ANQGSEA. The CDR3 nucleotides are TGCAGCGTCGGACTAGCCTACCACCACGAGCAGTACTTC. Its translation is CSVGLAYHHEQYF.

This clone occurred a few times. The chain links TRBV11-2 to TRBJ2-1, with D unclear. There are 14 residues in the CDR3. V was pared by 0 bases and J by 2 bases, with 5 bases between. CDR1 and CDR2 from the germline V gene are SGHAT and FQNNGV. The CDR3 DNA is TGTGCCAGCAGCTTAGAAGGACCCTACAATGAGCAGTTCTTC. This sequence encodes CASSLEGPYNEQFF.

This clone was detected a few times. The rearrangement uses TRBV30 and TRBJ2-4; the D is unclear. The CDR3 sequence is 12 residues long. The V gene lost 3 bases and the J gene lost 0 bases, with 3 bases spanning the gap. Looked up from germline, CDR1 is GTSNPN and CDR2 is SVGIG (reference sequence). Here the CDR3 DNA reads TGTGCCTGGAGGCTAGCCAAAAACATTCAGTACTTC. Amino acids: CAWRLAKNIQYF.

As DNA, the CDR3 is TGCGCCAGCTCGACTATGACTAGCACAGATACGCAGTATTTT. Its translation is CASSTMTSTDTQYF. The chain joins TRBV5-1 to TRBJ2-3, with D possibly matching TRBD2 (5 bases). Germline V gene data show CDR1 as SGHRS and CDR2 as YFSETQ. Deletions cut 7 bases from V and 0 bases from J, with 12 bases between. The CDR3 contains 14 residues.

A few counts support this clone. The chain carries TRBV2 and TRBJ2-1; D unresolved. The ends were cut back, 5 bases at V and 3 bases at J, with 11 bases in the middle. Germline lookup yields CDR1 SNHLY and CDR2 FYNNEI. The CDR3 is 14 amino acids. CDR3 bases: TGTGCCAGCAGTATGGTGTCTCTCTACAATGAGCAGTTCTTC. Translated, it gives CASSMVSLYNEQFF.

The chain uses TRBV14 and TRBJ1-1; 8 bases agree with TRBD1. The CDR3 extends over 14 amino acids. Germline-derived CDR1 and CDR2 are SGHDN and FVKESK. The V and J ends lost 4 bases and 4 bases, in that order; junction bases with no gene match: 5. The CDR3 loop reads CASSPTGESTEAFF. The CDR3 DNA reads as TGTGCCAGCAGCCCGACAGGGGAGAGCACTGAAGCTTTCTTT.

This chain connects TRBV28 to TRBJ2-7; 13 bases align to TRBD2. Germline CDR1 is MDHEN and CDR2 is SYDVKM. With 5 bases clipped from V and 7 bases from J, the junction kept 8 bases outside the gene matches. The CDR3 is 15 amino acids. CDR3 sequence (DNA): TGTGCCAGCAGTGGTCAGGGACTAGCGGGAAGGGAGCAGTACTTC. Its protein product is CASSGQGLAGREQYF.